This TCR beta chain is from a study of type 1 and type 2 diabetes patients. The PCR template was genomic DNA. The TCR beta CDR3 region was amplified using 30 forward and 13 reverse primers. TCRdb reprocessed the multiplex PCR reads via MiXCR and lists one record per CDR3 protein. The sample lists fewer than 350,000 distinct CDR3 sequences, more than 40% occurring once. Germline V gene lookup returns CDR1 MGHRA and CDR2 YSYEKL. Losses at the gene ends were 3 bases for V and 4 bases for J; bases not matched to a gene: 11. This CDR3 spans 17 amino acids. Sequencing was done on a sample of peripheral blood mononuclear cells (PBMCs). This chain uses TRBV4-1 with TRBJ2-1; TRBD2 matches at 8 bases. The receptor was isolated from a man aged 18 to 30 with type 2 diabetes. CDR3 in DNA: TGCGCCAGCAGCCACCATCGTGAGCGGGAGATTTACAATGAGCAGTTCTTC. Encoded protein: CASSHHREREIYNEQFF.